These 30 T cell receptor beta chains were all obtained from the same sample, sequenced in a study of blood T cell repertoires in COVID-19. Only in-frame clones appear in the TCRdb table, and some are missing; sequencing was by immunoSEQ multiplex PCR. The sample has fewer than 450,000 clones, about 93% seen once. Sequencing used peripheral blood. The receptors stem from a woman aged 18-30 years who had recovered from COVID-19.

The genes are TRBV10-2 and TRBJ2-3; TRBD1 is a possible D gene (6 bases). The V gene lost 4 bases and the J gene lost 6 bases, with 14 bases spanning the gap. Germline V CDR1 and CDR2: WSHSY, SAAADI. The CDR3 spans 14 residues. The CDR3 DNA reads TGCGCCAGCAGTGGAACCGACAGGTGGGATACGCAGTATTTT. Protein product: CASSGTDRWDTQYF.

V and J are TRBV6-5 and TRBJ1-1; TRBD1 might be the D (6 bases). Germline-derived CDR1 and CDR2 are MNHEY and SVGAGI. The CDR3 totals 16 residues. Trimming left V 2 bases short and J 1 base short, with 14 bases between. CDR3: CASSYRGLGQNTEAFF. The CDR3, as DNA: TGTGCCAGCAGTTACCGCGGGCTGGGACAGAACACTGAAGCTTTCTTT.

The chain links TRBV15 to TRBJ2-1; 7 bases align to TRBD1. Trimming removed 3 bases from V and 7 bases from J; junction bases left unmatched: 3. The length of the CDR3 is 13 residues. CDR1 and CDR2 (germline): LNHNV, YYDKDF (reference sequence). The CDR3 sequence is CATSRHRGNEQFF. Written as DNA, the CDR3 is TGTGCCACCAGCAGGCACAGGGGAAATGAGCAGTTCTTC.

V gene TRBV6-2 or TRBV6-3 combines with J gene TRBJ2-5; 8 bases map to TRBD2. Germline V CDR1 and CDR2: MNHEY, SVGEGT. The CDR3 covers 17 residues. The V and J ends lost 2 bases and 0 bases, in that order; junction bases with no gene match: 8. The CDR3 DNA reads as TGTGCCAGCAGTTACCCAATCGGGAGGGGGTACCAAGAGACCCAGTACTTC. It yields the protein CASSYPIGRGYQETQYF.

As concerns this clone: Because it lacks the conserved phenylalanine or tryptophan at the end, this CDR3 is likely a read error. Because the CDR3's place on the DNA is in doubt, the DNA is left out and the CDR3 is given as listed by TCRdb. The V gene is TRBV21-1, the J gene TRBJ1-1. TRBV21-1 is designated a pseudogene. Including both end residues, the CDR3 is 14 amino acids long. CDR3 protein: CASSKGWVAGSLAL.

The rearrangement joins TRBV7-2 to TRBJ2-1, with 8 bases fitting TRBD2. Germline V gives CDR1 SGHTA, CDR2 FQGNSA. This CDR3 contains 13 residues. J was trimmed by 8 bases and V by 6 bases; bases with no gene match: 6. CDR3 loop: CASRPAGVDEQFF. CDR3 in DNA: TGTGCCAGCAGACCAGCGGGAGTGGATGAGCAGTTCTTC. Full variable domain (remainder filled in from reference TRBV7-2 and TRBJ2-1): GAGVSQSPSNKVTEKGKDVELRCDPISGHTALYWYRQSLGQGLEFLIYFQGNSAPDKSGLPSDRFSAERTGGSVSTLTIQRTQQEDSAVYLCASRPAGVDEQFFGPGTRLTVL.

The rearrangement joins TRBV28 to TRBJ1-3; TRBD1 is a possible D gene (5 bases). CDR1 is MDHEN and CDR2 is SYDVKM in the germline V gene. Trimming removed 6 bases at V and 1 base at J, with 16 bases between. CDR3 length equals 16 residues. The CDR3 region has the DNA TGTGCCAGCAGATGGGGCCAGGGCCTATCTGGAAACACCATATATTTT. It codes for CASRWGQGLSGNTIYF.

The chain carries TRBV5-4 and TRBJ2-5, with 11 nucleotides matching TRBD2. The CDR3 is made up of 18 amino acids. Germline V gene lookup returns CDR1 SGHNT and CDR2 YYREEE (reference sequence). The ends lost 4 bases at V and 5 bases at J; junction bases unmatched: 16. As DNA, the CDR3 is TGTGCCAGCAGCCCTGGGCCTAGCGGGAGGAGGATGAGGGAGACCCAGTACTTC. Translation gives CASSPGPSGRRMRETQYF.

This chain joins TRBV11-3 and TRBJ2-3, with 11 nucleotides matching TRBD2. The CDR3 spans 15 residues. Germline V gene lookup returns CDR1 SGHNT and CDR2 YENEEA. V dropped 6 bases and J dropped 5; count of bases not matched to a gene: 7. The CDR3 loop reads CASRLLAGGVDTQYF. DNA for the CDR3: TGTGCCAGCAGGTTATTAGCGGGAGGGGTAGATACGCAGTATTTT.

The chain is built from TRBV4-1 and TRBJ1-4, with 9 bases that match TRBD1. CDR1 is MGHRA, CDR2 YSYEKL, per germline. The CDR3 totals 15 residues. Losses at the gene ends were 3 bases for V and 7 bases for J; bases not matched to a gene: 6. In nucleotides, the CDR3 is TGCGCCAGCAGCCAGACCGGGACAGGGTCTGAAAAACTGTTTTTT. This encodes CASSQTGTGSEKLFF.

The gene calls are TRBV7-9 and TRBJ2-1, with TRBD1 identical over 9 bases. V lost 5 bases, J lost 5 bases, and 10 bases stayed unmatched. CDR3 length: 16 amino acids. Germline V lookup: CDR1 SEHNR, CDR2 FQNEAQ (reference sequence). In nucleotides, the CDR3 is TGTGCCAGCAGCAAAAGAGCGGGACAGGGTAACAATGAGCAGTTCTTC. It encodes CASSKRAGQGNNEQFF.

Written as DNA, the CDR3 is TGCAGCGTTGATCGTCCCCTGGCGGGAGGGCAGTTCTTC. Protein sequence: CSVDRPLAGGQFF. This sequence joins TRBV29-1 and TRBJ2-1, with 8 nucleotides matching TRBD2. The CDR3 length is 13 residues. After removal of 3 bases from V and 12 bases from J, the junction contained 10 bases not matched to a gene. The germline CDR1 and CDR2 sequences are SQVTM and ANQGSEA.

CDR3 protein: CASSLGSGSNEKLFF. The CDR3 bases are TGTGCCAGCAGCTTAGGATCAGGAAGTAATGAAAAACTGTTTTTT. The rearrangement joins TRBV7-8 to TRBJ1-4; D unclear. This CDR3 is built from 15 residues. V was pared by 1 base and J by 4 bases, with 10 bases between. Germline V gene sequence: CDR1 SGHVS, CDR2 FQNEAQ.

CDR3 in amino acids: CASSNPIAGVGGDTQYF. The CDR3 DNA reads as TGTGCCAGCAGCAACCCGATAGCGGGAGTAGGAGGGGATACGCAGTATTTT. The chain joins TRBV5-4 to TRBJ2-3, with 9 bases fitting TRBD2. The CDR3 length is 17 residues. J was trimmed by 6 bases and V by 4 bases; bases with no gene match: 15. Germline assignment: CDR1 SGHNT and CDR2 YYREEE (reference sequence).

This rearrangement joins TRBV3-1 (or the pseudogene TRBV3-2) to TRBJ1-2; perhaps TRBD1 as D (5 bases). The CDR3 extends over 15 amino acids. V dropped 0 bases and J dropped 6 bases, with 14 bases sitting between them. Germline CDR1 LGHDT, CDR2 YNNKEL (reference sequence). CDR3 residues: CASSQDSWSGNGYTF. CDR3 sequence (DNA): TGTGCCAGCAGCCAAGATAGTTGGTCAGGGAATGGCTACACCTTC.

The genes are TRBV12-5 and TRBJ1-2; D uncertain. The germline CDR1 and CDR2 sequences are LGHNT and FRNRAP. Trimming took 2 bases from V and 5 from J, leaving 9 bases between them. The CDR3 is 13 residues long. The chain's CDR3 is CASGLIRGYGYTF. CDR3 bases: TGTGCTAGTGGTTTGATTCGAGGTTATGGCTACACCTTC. The full variable domain, rest sourced from reference TRBV12-5 and TRBJ1-2, is DARVTQTPRHKVTEMGQEVTMRCQPILGHNTVFWYRQTMMQGLELLAYFRNRAPLDDSGMPKDRFSAEMPDATLATLKIQPSEPRDSAVYFCASGLIRGYGYTFGSGTRLTVV.

This rearrangement joins TRBV24-1 to TRBJ2-6; D is undetermined. The CDR3 sequence is 15 residues long. CDR1 is KGHDR, CDR2 SFDVKD, per germline. V lost 7 bases to trimming and J lost 0 bases, with 9 bases between them. The CDR3 DNA reads TGTGCCACCAGCACCAAGAGCTCTGGGGCCAACGTCCTGACTTTC. This codes for CATSTKSSGANVLTF.

The V call is TRBV18, the J call TRBJ2-7, with no clear D. The CDR3 has 15 residues. Between the trimmed V and J ends, which lost 3 bases and 1 base, there was a span of 13 bases. From germline, CDR1 is KGHSH and CDR2 LQKENI. The CDR3 DNA follows: TGTGCCAGCTCACCTGGGCACGATTATTCCTACGAGCAGTACGTC. Its translation is CASSPGHDYSYEQYV.

The chain has TRBV11-3 and TRBJ1-1; possibly TRBD1 for D (6 bases). The CDR3 sequence is 14 residues long. V was shortened by 4 bases and J by 3 bases, with 12 bases between the two germline ends. Germline CDR1 and CDR2: SGHNT and YENEEA. CDR3 coding DNA: TGTGCCAGCAGCTCGTCAGGGGATTACACTGAAGCTTTCTTT. Amino acids: CASSSSGDYTEAFF. Full variable domain (remainder filled in from reference TRBV11-3 and TRBJ1-1): EAGVVQSPRYKIIEKKQPVAFWCNPISGHNTLYWYLQNLGQGPELLIRYENEEAVDDSQLPKDRFSAERLKGVDSTLKIQPAELGDSAVYLCASSSSGDYTEAFFGQGTRLTVV.

In the case of this clone: Other DNA sequences of this sample code for an identical CDR3. The rearrangement links TRBV5-4 to TRBJ2-5; D not certain. The length of the CDR3 is 12 residues. V lost 0 bases to trimming and J lost 5 bases, with 5 bases between them. CDR1 SGHNT and CDR2 YYREEE come from the germline V gene (reference sequence). The CDR3 region is CASSLAGETQYF. In nucleotides, the CDR3 is TGTGCCAGCAGCTTGGCCGGGGAGACCCAGTACTTC.

The V gene is TRBV5-1, the J gene TRBJ1-1; TRBD1 might be the D (5 bases). Germline CDR1 and CDR2: SGHRS and YFSETQ. The CDR3 runs 13 residues. V lost 5 bases and J lost 1, with 9 bases in between. The CDR3 coding sequence is TGCGCCAGCAGGTTGACAGAGAACACTGAAGCTTTCTTT. Amino acids: CASRLTENTEAFF.

V usage is TRBV18 and J usage is TRBJ1-1, with 8 bases that match TRBD1. The CDR3 has 14 residues. The V and J ends lost 6 bases and 1 base, in that order; junction bases with no gene match: 4. Germline lookup yields CDR1 KGHSH and CDR2 LQKENI. CDR3 coding DNA: TGTGCCAGCTCGTTCGGACAGGGGAACACTGAAGCTTTCTTT. Translated, it gives CASSFGQGNTEAFF.

The chain links TRBV28 to TRBJ2-3, with a possible D match to TRBD2 (6 bases). Trimming stripped 2 bases from V and 1 base from J, with 13 bases between. The CDR3 length is 16 residues. Germline CDR1 MDHEN, CDR2 SYDVKM. The CDR3 reads CASSLGGDWGTDTQYF. For the CDR3, the DNA is TGTGCCAGCAGTTTAGGCGGGGACTGGGGCACAGATACGCAGTATTTT. The full variable domain, in which reference TRBV28 and TRBJ2-3 provide the parts outside the CDR3, is DVKVTQSSRYLVKRTGEKVFLECVQDMDHENMFWYRQDPGLGLRLIYFSYDVKMKEKGDIPEGYSVSREKKERFSLILESASTNQTSMYLCASSLGGDWGTDTQYFGPGTRLTVL.

This clone turned up a few times. The chain carries TRBV7-8 and TRBJ2-7, with a tentative D call TRBD1 (6 bases). Germline CDR1 is SGHVS and CDR2 is FQNEAQ. The CDR3 extends over 14 amino acids. V lost 5 bases and J lost 3, with 14 bases in between. The CDR3 DNA reads as TGTGCCAGCAGCCGGACAGCCCTTTTCTACGAGCAGTACGTC. It codes for CASSRTALFYEQYV.

The chain is built from TRBV13 and TRBJ2-4; D is possibly TRBD2 (5 bases). CDR3 length: 17 residues. With 3 bases removed from V and 1 base from J, the gap between germline ends came to 16 bases. Germline CDR1 reads PRHDT; CDR2 reads FYEKMQ (reference sequence). The CDR3 region is CASSFTLATGAKNIQYF. CDR3 DNA: TGTGCCAGCAGCTTCACTCTAGCTACGGGTGCCAAAAACATTCAGTACTTC.

V gene TRBV11-2 combines with J gene TRBJ2-1; 10 positions match TRBD2. V trimming: 5 bases; J trimming: 4 bases; junction bases outside the gene matches: 5. The CDR3 is made up of 15 amino acids. CDR1 and CDR2 from the germline V gene are SGHAT and FQNNGV. Here the CDR3 reads CASSPGLANYNEQFF. The CDR3 DNA is TGTGCCAGCAGCCCGGGACTAGCGAATTACAATGAGCAGTTCTTC. Together with reference TRBV11-2 and TRBJ2-1, the CDR3 gives the full variable domain: EAGVAQSPRYKIIEKRQSVAFWCNPISGHATLYWYQQILGQGPKLLIQFQNNGVVDDSQLPKDRFSAERLKGVDSTLKIQPAKLEDSAVYLCASSPGLANYNEQFFGPGTRLTVL.

The J gene is TRBJ2-5, the V gene TRBV9; tentative D call: TRBD2 (6 bases). From germline, CDR1 is SGDLS and CDR2 YYNGEE. The V end was cut by 0 bases, the J end by 5 bases, with 14 bases between. The CDR3 length is 15 residues. The CDR3 bases are TGTGCCAGCAGCGTAGCCCCCCGGGAGTGGGAGACCCAGTACTTC. Its protein is CASSVAPREWETQYF.

The rearrangement uses TRBV5-1 and TRBJ1-6, with 7 positions matching TRBD1. V gave up 2 bases and J gave up 8 bases; unmatched junction bases: 1. Germline CDR1 is SGHRS and CDR2 is YFSETQ. The CDR3 has 13 residues. The CDR3 sequence is CASSFTGDSPLHF. CDR3 DNA: TGCGCCAGCAGCTTTACAGGGGATTCACCCCTCCACTTT. The full variable domain, rest sourced from reference TRBV5-1 and TRBJ1-6, is KAGVTQTPRYLIKTRGQQVTLSCSPISGHRSVSWYQQTPGQGLQFLFEYFSETQRNKGNFPGRFSGRQFSNSRSEMNVSTLELGDSALYLCASSFTGDSPLHFGNGTRLTVT.

The CDR3: CASSSRPGVRYEQYV. CDR3 nucleotide sequence: TGTGCCAGCAGCTCCCGTCCCGGAGTACGCTACGAGCAGTACGTC. The chain joins TRBV7-9 to TRBJ2-7; D not resolved. Germline V gives CDR1 SEHNR, CDR2 FQNEAQ (reference sequence). This CDR3 region has 15 residues. V gave up 4 bases and J gave up 3 bases, with 16 bases separating them.

The chain uses TRBV19 and TRBJ1-2; TRBD1 matches at 8 bases. The CDR3 spans 17 residues. Germline trimming cut 3 bases from V and 4 bases from J; bases unmatched to any gene: 13. Per germline, CDR1 LNHDA and CDR2 SQIVND (reference sequence). The DNA for the CDR3 is TGTGCCAGTAGTATTCCAGCCGGGACAGGAGGACGCTATGGCTACACCTTC. Protein: CASSIPAGTGGRYGYTF.